Following are 18 T cell receptor beta chains from one sample sequenced in a study of CD8 T cells in ankylosing spondylitis. Points from the study as a whole: Blood from ankylosing spondylitis patients appeared to carry a characteristic roughly 8-variant TCR beta motif.

No antigen is known for these receptors. In TCRdb, the 5' RACE reads were re-called with MiXCR into one record per CDR3 protein. Here the sample spans approximately 550,000 distinct CDR3 sequences, about 12% being singletons. Sequenced: blood, either unsorted or a sorted T cell fraction (not recorded which). The receptors come from a male donor with ankylosing spondylitis.

The genes are TRBV15 and TRBJ2-3; D is perhaps TRBD1 or TRBD2 (6 bases each). Trimming left V 0 bases short and J 3 bases short, with 22 bases between. The CDR3 is made up of 19 amino acids. Germline V gene lookup returns CDR1 LNHNV and CDR2 YYDKDF (reference sequence). The CDR3 region is CATSRDRGGGLAGTDTQYF. The CDR3 DNA reads as TGTGCCACCAGCAGAGATCGAGGAGGGGGACTGGCGGGAACAGATACGCAGTATTTT.

Here the CDR3 DNA reads TGTGCCAGCAGTGAATACGGCTGGGATAATTCACCCCTCCACTTT. Protein sequence: CASSEYGWDNSPLHF. The chain is built from TRBV25-1 and TRBJ1-6; D unresolved. Germline V gene lookup returns CDR1 MGHDK and CDR2 SYGVNS. Trimming pared 0 bases from V and 5 bases from J, leaving 8 bases between. The CDR3 has 15 residues.

This chain links TRBV3-1 with TRBJ2-5; 7 nucleotides agree with TRBD2. Unmatched junction bases numbered 12, after V lost 3 bases and J lost 8 bases. Germline values: CDR1 LGHDT, CDR2 YNNKEL (reference sequence). This CDR3 spans 15 amino acids. The CDR3 loop reads CASSHIGLDLKTQYF. The CDR3 nucleotides read TGTGCCAGCAGCCATATAGGACTAGATCTAAAAACCCAGTACTTC.

In this sample, this clonotype turned up many times. This rearrangement joins TRBV20-1 to TRBJ2-1; 8 nucleotides align to TRBD2. The CDR3 is 15 amino acids. Trimming at V came to 5 bases and at J to 4 bases, leaving 10 bases not matched to a gene. The germline CDR1 and CDR2 sequences are DFQATT and SNEGSKA (reference sequence). CDR3 nucleotide sequence: TGCAGTGCTCCTCTTCATAGCGGGAAATACAATGAGCAGTTCTTC. It is translated as CSAPLHSGKYNEQFF.

In its sample, this clonotype was seen a few times. The rearrangement links TRBV12-5 to TRBJ2-5; unclear D gene. Germline CDR1 is LGHNT and CDR2 is FRNRAP. CDR3 length equals 12 residues. Deletions cut 0 bases from V and 1 base from J, with 0 bases between. The CDR3 nucleotides read TGTGCTAGTGGTTTGGTCCAAGAGACCCAGTACTTC. This translates into CASGLVQETQYF.

This clonotype appeared a few times. The chain links TRBV2 to TRBJ1-3; 10 bases line up with TRBD1. Unmatched junction bases numbered 6, after V lost 6 bases and J lost 4 bases. The CDR3 contains 15 residues. Germline lookup yields CDR1 SNHLY and CDR2 FYNNEI. In nucleotides, the CDR3 is TGTGCCAGCAGCAAAGACAGGGGGCAAGGAAACACCATATATTTT. It translates to CASSKDRGQGNTIYF.

The genes are TRBV4-2 and TRBJ2-3; 11 bases agree with TRBD2. Germline loops: CDR1 LGHNA, CDR2 YNFKEQ. The CDR3 spans 17 residues. V dropped 2 bases and J dropped 5; count of bases not matched to a gene: 9. Here the CDR3 DNA reads TGTGCCAGCAGCCAACAAAATAGCGGGAGGGCCCTAGATACGCAGTATTTT. Protein: CASSQQNSGRALDTQYF.

This chain links TRBV5-1 with TRBJ1-5; D not resolved. CDR1 and CDR2 (germline): SGHRS, YFSETQ. V gave up 3 bases and J gave up 0 bases, with 13 bases separating them. The CDR3 extends over 16 amino acids. Here the CDR3 reads CASSYGGGDSNQPQHF. The CDR3 nucleotides read TGCGCCAGCAGCTACGGTGGCGGTGATAGCAATCAGCCCCAGCATTTT. Looking up the rest from reference TRBV5-1 and TRBJ1-5 gives the full variable domain: KAGVTQTPRYLIKTRGQQVTLSCSPISGHRSVSWYQQTPGQGLQFLFEYFSETQRNKGNFPGRFSGRQFSNSRSEMNVSTLELGDSALYLCASSYGGGDSNQPQHFGDGTRLSIL.

V and J are TRBV11-2 and TRBJ2-1, with TRBD2 matching 8 bases. This CDR3 spans 15 amino acids. Trimming at V came to 5 bases and at J to 2 bases, leaving 5 bases not matched to a gene. Germline V lookup: CDR1 SGHAT, CDR2 FQNNGV. CDR3 bases: TGTGCCAGCAGCCAACTAGCGGTCCCCTACAATGAGCAGTTCTTC. This translates into CASSQLAVPYNEQFF.

This rearrangement joins TRBV20-1 to TRBJ2-7; D is possibly TRBD2 (6 bases). Germline V gene sequence: CDR1 DFQATT, CDR2 SNEGSKA (reference sequence). Trimming shortened V by 3 bases and J by 7 bases, and 16 bases separated the two germline ends. The CDR3 length is 13 residues. The CDR3 loop reads CSARYQGAGEQYF. As DNA, the CDR3 is TGCAGTGCTAGGTATCAGGGCGCGGGGGAGCAGTACTTC.

This clonotype has a count of ten or more. The chain recombines TRBV3-1 with TRBJ1-2; D uncertain. CDR3 length: 15 amino acids. The germline gives CDR1 LGHDT, CDR2 YNNKEL (reference sequence). V lost 4 bases and J 4 bases, leaving 16 bases between the germline ends. The CDR3 protein is CASSLRSRSVYGYTF. The CDR3 nucleotides are TGTGCCAGCAGCCTCAGATCGAGGTCTGTCTATGGCTACACCTTC.

This clonotype was counted a few times. The V call is TRBV25-1, the J call TRBJ2-3, with D perhaps assigned TRBD1 or TRBD2 (6 bases each). CDR1 is MGHDK and CDR2 is SYGVNS in the germline V gene. This CDR3 is built from 15 residues. V lost 1 base to trimming and J lost 3 bases, with 11 bases between them. The CDR3 DNA reads TGTGCCAGCAGTGAATTTGAGGGGGGAACAGATACGCAGTATTTT. This codes for CASSEFEGGTDTQYF.

This clonotype was observed a handful of times. This chain links TRBV2 with TRBJ2-5; 10 bases match TRBD1. The V gene end was trimmed by 2 bases and the J gene end by 5 bases; junction bases not matched to a gene: 5. CDR3 length equals 15 residues. Germline V gene data show CDR1 as SNHLY and CDR2 as FYNNEI. CDR3 sequence: CASSERTGGSETQYF. CDR3 DNA: TGTGCCAGCAGTGAACGGACAGGGGGTTCGGAGACCCAGTACTTC. Filled out from reference TRBV2 and TRBJ2-5, the complete variable domain reads EPEVTQTPSHQVTQMGQEVILRCVPISNHLYFYWYRQILGQKVEFLVSFYNNEISEKSEIFDDQFSVERPDGSNFTLKIRSTKLEDSAMYFCASSERTGGSETQYFGPGTRLLVL.

This clonotype was observed a handful of times. The chain is built from TRBV30 and TRBJ2-3, with D tentatively TRBD2 (5 bases). The CDR3 sequence is 19 residues long. V lost 1 base to trimming and J lost 1 base, with 24 bases between them. CDR1 GTSNPN and CDR2 SVGIG come from the germline V gene (reference sequence). Here the CDR3 reads CAWSAYGERTQMGTDTQYF. CDR3 sequence (DNA): TGTGCCTGGAGTGCTTATGGCGAGCGGACCCAAATGGGCACAGATACGCAGTATTTT.

The chain joins TRBV9 to TRBJ2-1; D is unresolved. Germline lookup yields CDR1 SGDLS and CDR2 YYNGEE. This CDR3 comprises 13 residues. Deletions cut 2 bases from V and 7 bases from J, with 10 bases between. The CDR3 protein is CASSVSNWNEQFF. The CDR3 DNA reads as TGTGCCAGCAGCGTGAGCAACTGGAATGAGCAGTTCTTC.

The rearrangement uses TRBV2 and TRBJ2-2, with a weak D call TRBD2 (6 bases). Germline-derived CDR1 and CDR2 are SNHLY and FYNNEI. Trimming left V 5 bases short and J 7 bases short, with 14 bases between. CDR3 size: 14 residues. The CDR3, as DNA: TGTGCCAGCAGTCTGGAGGGGTTGGGCGGGGAGCTGTTTTTT. Its protein is CASSLEGLGGELFF.

The chain couples TRBV12-3 or TRBV12-4 to TRBJ2-2; D is possibly TRBD2 (5 bases). The CDR3 is 14 amino acids. V was cut by 6 bases and J by 2 bases, with 10 bases left in between. CDR3 nucleotide sequence: TGTGCCAGCAGGACGGACTTCAACACCGGGGAGCTGTTTTTT. Its protein product is CASRTDFNTGELFF.

This clonotype has more than one count but fewer than ten. CDR3 protein: CASSLWTELGTQYF. The CDR3 DNA reads as TGCGCCAGCAGCTTATGGACTGAACTGGGAACGCAGTATTTT. The genes are TRBV5-1 and TRBJ2-3, with a weak D call TRBD2 (5 bases). Germline CDR1 SGHRS, CDR2 YFSETQ. This CDR3 is 14 amino acids long. Trimming cost V 2 bases and J 9 bases, with 16 bases left between them.